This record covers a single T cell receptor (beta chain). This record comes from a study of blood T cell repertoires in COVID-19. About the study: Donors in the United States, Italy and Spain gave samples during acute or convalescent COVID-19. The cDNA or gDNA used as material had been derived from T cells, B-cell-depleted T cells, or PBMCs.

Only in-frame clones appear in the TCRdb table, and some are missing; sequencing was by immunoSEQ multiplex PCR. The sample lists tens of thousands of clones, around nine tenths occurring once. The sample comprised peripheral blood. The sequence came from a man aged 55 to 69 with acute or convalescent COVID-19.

The CDR3 region has the DNA TGCGCCAGCAGCCAAGGTCGGATAGTAGCGGGGGGCTTCAACTACAATGAGCAGTTCTTC. It codes for CASSQGRIVAGGFNYNEQFF. The genes are TRBV4-3 and TRBJ2-1; TRBD2 agrees at 10 bases. The CDR3 loop spans 20 amino acids. Germline CDR1 and CDR2: LGHNA and YSLEER. With 1 base clipped from V and 3 bases from J, the junction kept 15 bases outside the gene matches.